The following is a T cell receptor (beta chain) sequence with its context. The antigen remains undetermined. The TCRbeta library was prepared with unique molecular identifiers. TCRdb itself ran the PCR reads through MiXCR, one entry per CDR3 protein. The sample records a few hundred thousand distinct CDR3 sequences, over 20% being singletons. This record comes from a study of T-cell reconstitution after alpha-beta-depleted transplantation in children. Study-wide points: Surviving thymic progenitors and recipient T cells were the source of high TCRbeta diversity at day 60 in some patients. Several hundred expanded graft clones reportedly gave rise to the alpha-beta T cells present about two months after transplant. Counts and diversity of T cells one year after transplant came mostly from newly produced T cells.

Trimming took 6 bases from V and 2 from J, leaving 11 bases between them. CDR3 size: 13 residues. Sequencing was performed on PBMCs, mostly from graft donor cells, taken 180 days after TCRalphabeta/CD19-depleted stem cell transplant. J is TRBJ2-7 and V is TRBV12-3 or TRBV12-4; a weak D match, TRBD1 (5 bases). The origin of this receptor is a male patient aged 10 to 17 who had a stem cell transplant for acute lymphoblastic leukemia, so the T cells may come from the graft donor. For the CDR3, the DNA is TGTGCCAGCAGCCGACAGTCGCCCTACGAGCAGTACTTC. Residues: CASSRQSPYEQYF.